This TCR beta chain was retrieved from a study of CD8+CD57+ T cells in acquired aplastic anemia. Study in general: DNA recovered from sorted CD4+ and CD8+ cells had a mean of approximately 3.2 ug.

Study conclusions and caveats: Patients and controls shared some 30 CD8+ CDR3 sequences, highly expressed in patients.

For sequencing, patients were chosen who had shown expansion of CD8+CD57+ cells by flow cytometry. TCR beta VDJ and CDR3 profiling used genomic DNA as template. TCRdb reprocessed the reads with MiXCR, giving one entry per CDR3 protein. There are about 120,000 distinct CDR3 sequences in the sample; 50% to 70% occur only once, and about 31% lies in the top ten. This clonotype appeared a few times. Its specificity is not known. The receptor comes from a human donor with aplastic anemia. The sample comprised sorted CD4+, CD8+, or CD8+CD57+ T cells (not recorded which) from PBMCs.

The CDR3 region is CASSAGWDSKRAGAYLYGYTF. Written as DNA, the CDR3 is TGTGCCAGCAGCGCCGGGTGGGACAGTAAACGAGCCGGGGCTTACCTCTATGGCTACACCTTC. The V and J genes are TRBV9 and TRBJ1-2, with TRBD1 matching 7 bases. Germline values: CDR1 SGDLS, CDR2 YYNGEE. With 3 bases clipped from V and 4 bases from J, the junction kept 27 bases outside the gene matches. The CDR3 is 21 residues long.